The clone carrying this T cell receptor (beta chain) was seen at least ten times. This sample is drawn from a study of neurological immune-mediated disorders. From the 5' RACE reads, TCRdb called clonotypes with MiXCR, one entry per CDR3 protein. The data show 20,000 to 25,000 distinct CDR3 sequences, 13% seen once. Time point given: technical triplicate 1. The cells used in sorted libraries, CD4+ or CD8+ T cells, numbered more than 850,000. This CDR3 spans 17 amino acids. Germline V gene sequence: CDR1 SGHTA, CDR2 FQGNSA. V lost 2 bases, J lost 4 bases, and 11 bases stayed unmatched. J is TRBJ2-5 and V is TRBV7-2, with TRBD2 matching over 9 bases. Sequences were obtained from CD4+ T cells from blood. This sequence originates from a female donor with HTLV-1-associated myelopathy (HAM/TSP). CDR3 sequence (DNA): TGTGCCAGCAGCTTATTTGCTCGCGGGGGGGCGAGAGAGACCCAGTACTTC. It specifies CASSLFARGGARETQYF. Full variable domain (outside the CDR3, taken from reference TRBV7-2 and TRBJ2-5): GAGVSQSPSNKVTEKGKDVELRCDPISGHTALYWYRQSLGQGLEFLIYFQGNSAPDKSGLPSDRFSAERTGGSVSTLTIQRTQQEDSAVYLCASSLFARGGARETQYFGPGTRLLVL.